These 15 T cell receptor beta chains were sequenced from one sample in a study of blood T cell repertoires in COVID-19. Clones were read by immunoSEQ multiplex PCR, and TCRdb kept only the in-frame ones, dropping some. The table shows about 120,000 clones, with nearly 90% occurring only once. The sequencing input was peripheral blood. The source of these receptors is a woman aged 55 to 70 with COVID-19, enrolled during active disease.

The chain carries TRBV5-1 and TRBJ1-1; 8 bases are shared with TRBD1. Germline CDR1 is SGHRS and CDR2 is YFSETQ. The trim removed 4 bases at V and 3 bases at J, leaving 5 bases unmatched. This CDR3 spans 14 amino acids. CDR3 region: CASSPGQGDTEAFF. CDR3 nucleotides: TGCGCCAGCAGCCCTGGACAGGGAGACACTGAAGCTTTCTTT.

This clone is a singleton in its sample. The chain carries TRBV6-2 or TRBV6-3 and TRBJ2-2; TRBD1 aligns across 10 bases. Germline loops: CDR1 MNHEY, CDR2 SVGEGT. This CDR3 is built from 15 residues. V lost 6 bases and J lost 6; bases outside the gene matches: 7. The CDR3 reads CASSRQGAWAGELFF. The CDR3, as DNA: TGTGCCAGCAGCCGACAGGGGGCCTGGGCCGGGGAGCTGTTTTTT.

The chain carries TRBV5-5 and TRBJ1-1; TRBD1 is a possible D gene (5 bases). Germline-derived CDR1 and CDR2 are SGHKS and YYEKEE (reference sequence). V was trimmed by 2 bases and J by 6 bases, leaving 11 bases between them. This CDR3 is 13 amino acids long. The CDR3 reads CASSFTGRAEAFF. In DNA, the CDR3 is TGTGCCAGCAGCTTCACAGGTAGGGCTGAAGCTTTCTTT. The full variable domain, with the rest looked up from reference TRBV5-5 and TRBJ1-1, is DAGVTQSPTHLIKTRGQQVTLRCSPISGHKSVSWYQQVLGQGPQFIFQYYEKEERGRGNFPDRFSARQFPNYSSELNVNALLLGDSALYLCASSFTGRAEAFFGQGTRLTVV.

The chain combines TRBV28 with TRBJ2-2, with 8 positions matching TRBD1. Germline values: CDR1 MDHEN, CDR2 SYDVKM. CDR3 length: 14 residues. The V segment lost 11 bases and the J segment 1 base; nucleotides outside the gene matches: 6. CDR3 region: CACSGTGNTGELFF. The DNA of the CDR3 is TGTGCCTGCTCCGGGACAGGGAACACCGGGGAGCTGTTTTTT.

This clone was observed once. The rearrangement uses TRBV5-4 and TRBJ2-7, with 8 bases fitting TRBD1. Germline assignment: CDR1 SGHNT and CDR2 YYREEE (reference sequence). The CDR3 totals 13 residues. Unmatched junction bases numbered 4, after V lost 3 bases and J lost 5 bases. CDR3 sequence reads: CASSSAGGDEQYF. For the CDR3, the DNA is TGTGCCAGCAGCTCGGCAGGGGGCGACGAGCAGTACTTC.

The chain has TRBV30 and TRBJ2-6, with D possibly TRBD1 on 5 matching bases. V was shortened by 1 base and J by 4 bases, with 5 bases between the two germline ends. Germline loops: CDR1 GTSNPN, CDR2 SVGIG (reference sequence). The CDR3 has 13 residues. DNA for the CDR3: TGTGCCTGGAGTGACAGGGGGGCCAACGTCCTGACTTTC. Its protein product is CAWSDRGANVLTF.

The chain links TRBV19 to TRBJ1-5; D call uncertain. This CDR3 comprises 13 residues. The V and J ends lost 5 bases and 5 bases respectively, with 10 bases between them. Germline V gene lookup returns CDR1 LNHDA and CDR2 SQIVND (reference sequence). The CDR3 sequence: CASSHGRDQPQHF. As DNA, the CDR3 is TGTGCCAGTAGTCATGGGAGGGATCAGCCCCAGCATTTT. The full variable domain, its missing parts supplied by reference TRBV19 and TRBJ1-5, is DGGITQSPKYLFRKEGQNVTLSCEQNLNHDAMYWYRQDPGQGLRLIYYSQIVNDFQKGDIAEGYSVSREKKESFPLTVTSAQKNPTAFYLCASSHGRDQPQHFGDGTRLSIL.

The chain carries TRBV19 and TRBJ2-1, with 7 bases that match TRBD2. CDR1 LNHDA and CDR2 SQIVND come from the germline V gene (reference sequence). This CDR3 spans 16 amino acids. V lost 7 bases, J lost 4 bases, and 13 bases stayed unmatched. The CDR3 DNA reads TGTGCCAGTACGAAAGGTCGGCGCGGGGGTTACAATGAGCAGTTCTTC. Protein product: CASTKGRRGGYNEQFF.

CDR3 DNA sequence: TGTGCCAGCAGCGTAGGGGGACGGGGGTTCCTTAATGAAAAACTGTTTTTT. As protein: CASSVGGRGFLNEKLFF. The chain joins TRBV9 to TRBJ1-4; weak D call: TRBD1 (5 bases). Trimming took 0 bases from V and 4 from J, leaving 16 bases between them. Germline V gives CDR1 SGDLS, CDR2 YYNGEE. CDR3 length: 17 amino acids.

The CDR3 nucleotides are TGTGCCAGCAGTTACTACTCATCGGGCGGGAACAATGAGCAGTTCTTC. Protein: CASSYYSSGGNNEQFF. The chain uses TRBV6-6 and TRBJ2-1; TRBD2 is a possible D gene (6 bases). The CDR3 is made up of 16 amino acids. The germline CDR1 and CDR2 sequences are MNHNY and SVGAGI (reference sequence). Trimming cost V 1 base and J 5 bases, with 15 bases left between them.

This chain links TRBV6-5 with TRBJ2-1; 10 bases line up with TRBD2. V shed 6 bases, J shed 5 bases, and the junction held 7 bases outside the gene matches. In germline, CDR1 is MNHEY, CDR2 SVGAGI. The CDR3 extends over 15 amino acids. The CDR3 loop is CASSQSGGGDNEQFF. Here the CDR3 DNA reads TGTGCCAGCAGCCAAAGCGGGGGGGGAGACAATGAGCAGTTCTTC.

The chain couples TRBV6-1 to TRBJ2-6; D unresolved. The germline CDR1 and CDR2 sequences are MNHNS and SASEGT. The V and J ends lost 0 bases and 0 bases respectively, with 12 bases between them. CDR3 size: 18 residues. Written as DNA, the CDR3 is TGTGCCAGCAGTGAAGCGCGAAGAGCTGTCTCTGGGGCCAACGTCCTGACTTTC. Amino acid sequence: CASSEARRAVSGANVLTF.

The rearrangement links TRBV12-5 to TRBJ2-2, with D hard to call. The CDR3 totals 14 residues. V lost 1 base, J lost 1 base, and 4 bases lay in between. CDR1 and CDR2 (germline): LGHNT, FRNRAP. CDR3 amino acids: CASGLGQNTGELFF. The CDR3 DNA sequence: TGTGCTAGTGGTTTGGGGCAGAACACCGGGGAGCTGTTTTTT.

The J gene is TRBJ1-4, the V gene TRBV7-6, with a possible D match to TRBD1 (6 bases). There are 18 residues in the CDR3. Trimming cost V 1 base and J 4 bases, with 19 bases left between them. Germline CDR1 SGHVS, CDR2 FNYEAQ. CDR3 in DNA: TGTGCCAGCAGCTTAGGTTTTATTCAGGGGCTCGATAATGAAAAACTGTTTTTT. Translated: CASSLGFIQGLDNEKLFF.

The V and J genes are TRBV3-1 (or the pseudogene TRBV3-2) and TRBJ1-2; D is perhaps TRBD1 (5 bases). V shed 4 bases and J shed 6 bases, with 15 bases lying between them. The CDR3 runs to 14 residues. Germline V gene lookup returns CDR1 LGHDT and CDR2 YNNKEL (reference sequence). The CDR3 region is CASSRGGGKDGYTF. In nucleotides, the CDR3 is TGTGCCAGCAGCCGGGGGGGAGGAAAAGATGGCTACACCTTC.